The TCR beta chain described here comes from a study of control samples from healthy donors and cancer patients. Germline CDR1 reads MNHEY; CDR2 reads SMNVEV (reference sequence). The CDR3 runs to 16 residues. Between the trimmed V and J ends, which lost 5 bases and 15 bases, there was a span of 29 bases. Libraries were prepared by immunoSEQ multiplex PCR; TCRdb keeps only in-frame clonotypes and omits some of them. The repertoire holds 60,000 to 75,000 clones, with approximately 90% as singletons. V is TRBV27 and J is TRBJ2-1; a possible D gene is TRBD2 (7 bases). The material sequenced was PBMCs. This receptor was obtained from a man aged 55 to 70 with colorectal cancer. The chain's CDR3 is CASSLGRGGHPFATFF. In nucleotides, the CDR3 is TGTGCCAGCAGTCTCGGTAGGGGGGGCCACCCCTTTGCGACGTTCTTC.